This T cell receptor beta chain appears in the sequencing data of a study of shared clonotypes between healthy human individuals. A deep-level run was used for the assay. Assay: immunoSEQ multiplex PCR; the TCRdb copy retains only in-frame clones and omits some. There are 2 million to 3 million clones in the sample; 90% to 95% occur only once, and roughly 0.13% lies in the top ten. This CDR3 comprises 13 residues. Germline V CDR1 and CDR2: SEHNR, FQNEAQ (reference sequence). V was clipped by 6 bases and J by 1 base, with 7 bases between them. What was sequenced was naive CD4+ T cells sorted from blood. Indicated subset: CD45RA+ positively selected. The clonotype was recovered from a man aged 18 to 29 in good health. The genes are TRBV7-9 and TRBJ1-3, with D perhaps TRBD1 (5 bases). CDR3 amino acids: CASRGGSGNTIYF. CDR3 sequence (DNA): TGTGCCAGCAGGGGGGGTTCTGGAAACACCATATATTTT.